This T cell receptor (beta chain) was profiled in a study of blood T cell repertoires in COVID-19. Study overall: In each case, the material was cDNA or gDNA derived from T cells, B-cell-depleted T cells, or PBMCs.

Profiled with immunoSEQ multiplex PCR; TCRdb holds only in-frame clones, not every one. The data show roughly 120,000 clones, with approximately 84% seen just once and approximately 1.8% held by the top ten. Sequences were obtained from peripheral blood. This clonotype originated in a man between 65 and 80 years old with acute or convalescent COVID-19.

DNA for the CDR3: TGTGCCAGCAAAGGGACAGGGACGGGAAACACCATATATTTT. It yields the protein CASKGTGTGNTIYF. The rearrangement joins TRBV6-5 to TRBJ1-3; 9 positions match TRBD1. The CDR3 is 14 amino acids. J lost 4 bases, V lost 7 bases, and 5 bases had no gene match. Germline V gene data show CDR1 as MNHEY and CDR2 as SVGAGI.